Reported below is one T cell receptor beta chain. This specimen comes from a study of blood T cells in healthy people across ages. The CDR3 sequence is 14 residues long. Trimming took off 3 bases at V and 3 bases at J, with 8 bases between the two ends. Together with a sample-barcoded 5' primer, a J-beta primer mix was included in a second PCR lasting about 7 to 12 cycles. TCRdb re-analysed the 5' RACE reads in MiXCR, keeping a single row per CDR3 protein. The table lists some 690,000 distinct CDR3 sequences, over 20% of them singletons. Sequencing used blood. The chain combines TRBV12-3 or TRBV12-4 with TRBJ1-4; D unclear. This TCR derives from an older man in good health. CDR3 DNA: TGTGCCAGCAGTTTGCGCCTGTCTAATGAAAAACTGTTTTTT. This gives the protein CASSLRLSNEKLFF.